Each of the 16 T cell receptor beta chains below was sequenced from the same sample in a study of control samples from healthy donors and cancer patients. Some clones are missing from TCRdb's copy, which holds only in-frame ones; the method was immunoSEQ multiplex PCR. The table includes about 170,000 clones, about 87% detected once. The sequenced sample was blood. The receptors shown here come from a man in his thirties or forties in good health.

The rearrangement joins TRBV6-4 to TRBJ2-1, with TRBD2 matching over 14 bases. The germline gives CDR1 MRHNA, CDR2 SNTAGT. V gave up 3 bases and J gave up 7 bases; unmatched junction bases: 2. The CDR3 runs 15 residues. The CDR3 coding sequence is TGTGCCAGCAGTGAGACTAGCGGGAGGGTTAATGAGCAGTTCTTC. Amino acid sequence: CASSETSGRVNEQFF.

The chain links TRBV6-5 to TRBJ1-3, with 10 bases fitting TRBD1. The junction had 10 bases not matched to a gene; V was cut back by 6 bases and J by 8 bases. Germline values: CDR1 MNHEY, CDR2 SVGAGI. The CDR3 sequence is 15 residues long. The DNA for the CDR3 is TGTGCCAGCAGCTTTTCTTGGGACAGGGGTGACACCATATATTTT. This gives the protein CASSFSWDRGDTIYF.

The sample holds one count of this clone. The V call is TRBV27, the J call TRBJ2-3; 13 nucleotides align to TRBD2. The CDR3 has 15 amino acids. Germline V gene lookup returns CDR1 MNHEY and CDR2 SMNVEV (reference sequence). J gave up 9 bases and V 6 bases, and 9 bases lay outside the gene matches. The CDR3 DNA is TGTGCCAGCAGATTTACTAGCGGGGGGGCAGGGACGCAGTATTTT. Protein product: CASRFTSGGAGTQYF.

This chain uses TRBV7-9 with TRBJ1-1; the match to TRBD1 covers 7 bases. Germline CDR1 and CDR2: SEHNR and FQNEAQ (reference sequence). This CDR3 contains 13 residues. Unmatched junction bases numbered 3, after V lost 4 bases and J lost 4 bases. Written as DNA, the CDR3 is TGTGCCAGCAGCTCACAGGGGACCACTGAAGCTTTCTTT. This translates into CASSSQGTTEAFF.

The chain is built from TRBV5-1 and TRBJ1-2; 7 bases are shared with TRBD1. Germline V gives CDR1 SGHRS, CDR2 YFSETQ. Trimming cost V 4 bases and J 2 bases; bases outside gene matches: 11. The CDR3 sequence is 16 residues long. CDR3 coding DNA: TGCGCCAGCAGCCTCCTGACAGGGCAGCTAAACTATGGCTACACCTTC. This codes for CASSLLTGQLNYGYTF.

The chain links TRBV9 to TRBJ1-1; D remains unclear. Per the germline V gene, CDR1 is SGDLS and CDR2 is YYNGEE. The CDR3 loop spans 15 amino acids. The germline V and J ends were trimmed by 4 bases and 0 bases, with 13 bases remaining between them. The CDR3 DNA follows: TGTGCCAGCAGCCTAAATCCCCTTATGAACACTGAAGCTTTCTTT. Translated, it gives CASSLNPLMNTEAFF.

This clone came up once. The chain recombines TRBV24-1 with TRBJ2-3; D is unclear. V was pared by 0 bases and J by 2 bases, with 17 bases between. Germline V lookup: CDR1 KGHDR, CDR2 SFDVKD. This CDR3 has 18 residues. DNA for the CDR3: TGTGCCACCAGTGATTTGGACTGGGGTTTTTCCTCCACAGATACGCAGTATTTT. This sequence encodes CATSDLDWGFSSTDTQYF.

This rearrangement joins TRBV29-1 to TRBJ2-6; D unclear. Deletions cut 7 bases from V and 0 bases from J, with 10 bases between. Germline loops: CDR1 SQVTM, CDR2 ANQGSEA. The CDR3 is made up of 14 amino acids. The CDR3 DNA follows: TGCAGCGCAACCATGAGCTCTGGGGCCAACGTCCTGACTTTC. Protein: CSATMSSGANVLTF. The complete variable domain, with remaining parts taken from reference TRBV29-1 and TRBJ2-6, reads SAVISQKPSRDICQRGTSLTIQCQVDSQVTMMFWYRQQPGQSLTLIATANQGSEATYESGFVIDKFPISRPNLTFSTLTVSNMSPEDSSIYLCSATMSSGANVLTFGAGSRLTVL.

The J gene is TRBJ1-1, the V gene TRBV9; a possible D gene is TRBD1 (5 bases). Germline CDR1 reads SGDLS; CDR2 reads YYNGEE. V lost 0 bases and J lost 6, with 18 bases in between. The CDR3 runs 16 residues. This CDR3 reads CASSVGSSGLGAEAFF. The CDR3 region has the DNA TGTGCCAGCAGCGTAGGCTCGTCGGGGCTTGGTGCTGAAGCTTTCTTT. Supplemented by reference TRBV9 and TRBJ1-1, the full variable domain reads DSGVTQTPKHLITATGQRVTLRCSPRSGDLSVYWYQQSLDQGLQFLIQYYNGEERAKGNILERFSAQQFPDLHSELNLSSLELGDSALYFCASSVGSSGLGAEAFFGQGTRLTVV.

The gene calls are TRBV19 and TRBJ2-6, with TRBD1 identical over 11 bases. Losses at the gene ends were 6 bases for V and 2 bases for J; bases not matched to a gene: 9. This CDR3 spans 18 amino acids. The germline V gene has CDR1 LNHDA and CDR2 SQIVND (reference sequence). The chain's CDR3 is CASSKSGTGGAGANVLTF. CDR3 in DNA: TGTGCCAGTAGCAAATCCGGGACAGGGGGTGCTGGGGCCAACGTCCTGACTTTC.

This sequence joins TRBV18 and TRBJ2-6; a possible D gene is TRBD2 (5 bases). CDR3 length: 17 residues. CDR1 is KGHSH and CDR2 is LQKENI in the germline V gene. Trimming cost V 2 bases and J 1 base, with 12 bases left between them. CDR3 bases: TGTGCCAGCTCACCAGGGAGCACTGGATCTGGGGCCAACGTCCTGACTTTC. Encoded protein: CASSPGSTGSGANVLTF.

CDR3 DNA sequence: TGTGCCAGCTGCCTTGGGGGACAGGGGTCCTACAATGAGCAGTTCTTC. Translating gives CASCLGGQGSYNEQFF. The chain links TRBV14 to TRBJ2-1, with 10 bases matching TRBD1. Trimming cost V 8 bases and J 1 base; bases outside gene matches: 8. Germline V gene sequence: CDR1 SGHDN, CDR2 FVKESK. The CDR3 totals 16 residues. Full variable domain (outside the CDR3, taken from reference TRBV14 and TRBJ2-1): EAGVTQFPSHSVIEKGQTVTLRCDPISGHDNLYWYRRVMGKEIKFLLHFVKESKQDESGMPNNRFLAERTGGTYSTLKVQPAELEDSGVYFCASCLGGQGSYNEQFFGPGTRLTVL.

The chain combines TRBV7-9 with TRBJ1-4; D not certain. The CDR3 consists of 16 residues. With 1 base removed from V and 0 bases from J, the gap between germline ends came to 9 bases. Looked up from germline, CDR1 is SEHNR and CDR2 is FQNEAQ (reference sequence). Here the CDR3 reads CASSLGEPPTNEKLFF. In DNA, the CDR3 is TGTGCCAGCAGCTTAGGTGAACCCCCAACTAATGAAAAACTGTTTTTT.

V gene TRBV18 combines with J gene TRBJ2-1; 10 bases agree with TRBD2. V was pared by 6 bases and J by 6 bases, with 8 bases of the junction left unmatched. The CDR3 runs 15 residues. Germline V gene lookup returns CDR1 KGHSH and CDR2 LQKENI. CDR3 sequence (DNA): TGTGCCAGCTCGCTTACTAGCGGGGTGCCCAATGAGCAGTTCTTC. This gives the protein CASSLTSGVPNEQFF.

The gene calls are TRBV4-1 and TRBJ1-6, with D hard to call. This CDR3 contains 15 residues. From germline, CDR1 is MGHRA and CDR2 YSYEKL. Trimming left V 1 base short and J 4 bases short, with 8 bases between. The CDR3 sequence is CASSQVAGYNSPLHF. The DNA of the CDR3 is TGCGCCAGCAGCCAAGTCGCCGGGTATAATTCACCCCTCCACTTT.

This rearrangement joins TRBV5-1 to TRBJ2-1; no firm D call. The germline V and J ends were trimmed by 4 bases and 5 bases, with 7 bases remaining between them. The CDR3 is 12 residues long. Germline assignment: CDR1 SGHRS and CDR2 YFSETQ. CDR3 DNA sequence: TGCGCCAGCAGCCGCCCCAACAATGAGCAGTTCTTC. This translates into CASSRPNNEQFF.